The TCR beta chain described here comes from a study of molecular identifiers for immune sequencing clone quantification (dated by TCRdb to the late 2010s). In the study overall: In a replicate experiment, RNA from approximately 22,000 or 94,000 naive CD8 T cells was split into five aliquots, four of which were sequenced. This methods study benchmarked molecular-identifier clustering-based TCR repertoire sequencing (MIDCIRS) and TCR RNA copy counting, using CD8 T cells to do so. The paper as a whole reports these results and caveats: Modeling gave about 3 recovered TCR RNA copies per cell versus around 10 by digital PCR, implying roughly 30% capture efficiency. In CMV-specific effector cells, clones with more than 20 RNA copies accounted for over 99% of molecules, whereas in naive cells such clones accounted for under 1%. When barcode sub-clustering was not used, chimeric consensus sequences inflated TCR diversity, with chimeras reaching as high as 47%. The naive libraries included spiked-in Jurkat TCR RNA (around 9 copies' worth), and this RNA is not part of the donor repertoire. Highly expanded clone sizes could be underestimated because identical TCR molecules may share a barcode. Even against a background of about a million naive CD8 T cells, spiked-in Jurkat TCR RNA amounting to a single cell's worth was reported to be detectable.

Libraries of naive CD8 T cells were built from approximately 20,000 to 980,000 sorted cells, with 10%, 30% or 50% of the purified RNA used. Naive CD8 T cells were FACS-sorted as CD8+CD4-CCR7+CD45RA+ on a BD FACSAria II into RLT Plus buffer. Detection sensitivity was tested by spiking Jurkat RNA equal to approximately 9 TCR copies' worth into samples containing about 19,000-1,000,000 naive CD8 T cells. Enrichment of CD8 T cells was performed with RosetteSep CD8+ T Cell Enrichment Cocktail and Ficoll-Paque, after which ACK red cell lysis was carried out. Preparation of the library involved PCR. Sequencing was carried out with an Illumina HiSeq 4000. Bulk TCR libraries were prepared as previously described, using TCR primers listed in Table S5. Total RNA was purified with the Qiagen AllPrep DNA/RNA kit. Before analysis, reads from multiple sequencing runs of the same library were pooled. In the authors' own workflow: Only reads with exact TCR constant sequence were kept, trimmed to 150 nt, and grouped by their 12-nt molecular barcodes. Reads inside each barcode group were sub-clustered using a 15% Levenshtein threshold, and a quality-weighted consensus sequence was constructed for each RNA molecule. Non-functional sequences were removed, as were lower-count sequences one edit away from another. On the basis of fitting two negative binomial distributions, barcode sub-clusters with fewer than 20% of the maximum read count were discarded. TCRdb handled the public reads itself, with Q25 trimming in fastp and clone calling in MiXCR, and kept productive beta chains. Rows merge per CDR3 protein into single entries with the most common DNA and genes. TCRdb, not the original authors, processed these V and J calls. This sample is represented by more than 250,000 distinct CDR3 sequences; about a fifth of them were singletons. The ten biggest clones cover roughly 0.86% of the sample.

Counted from cysteine to phenylalanine, this CDR3 has 12 amino acids. The entry retains the CDR3 DNA only, 36 bases that are in frame from base 1. At the junction V is shortened by 4 bases and J by 4 bases, with 8 bases in between. From a lookup of the germline V gene, CDR1 and CDR2 are SQVTM and ANQGSEA. Ten or more counts support this clonotype. The clone's antigen remains unknown. Base-call qualities are not available, and no considerably larger clone is one nucleotide away. Input material: naive CD8+ T cells from blood, with Jurkat cell RNA spiked in. This specimen's cell subset or site label, interpreted: FACS-sorted CD8+CD4-CCR7+CD45RA+ naive T cells. This chain joins TRBV29-1 to TRBJ1-3; too little of a D gene remains to name it. The sequence derives from a human donor in good health. Some libraries in this study had Jurkat cell RNA spiked in. The nucleotides read TGCAGCGTTGCATCGGGCGGAAACACCATATATTTT. This gives the protein CSVASGGNTIYF.